Following are 14 T cell receptor beta chains from one sample sequenced in a study of blood T cell repertoires in COVID-19. Assay: immunoSEQ multiplex PCR; the TCRdb copy retains only in-frame clones and omits some. The sample shows under 300,000 clones, roughly three quarters of them seen only once. The sample comprised peripheral blood. The receptors shown here come from a middle-aged woman with active or convalescent COVID-19.

This chain joins TRBV7-3 and TRBJ2-3, with 7 bases fitting TRBD1. Germline V gene lookup returns CDR1 SGHTA and CDR2 FQGTGA. This CDR3 region has 14 residues. With V trimmed by 4 bases and J by 11 bases, 12 bases remained unmatched. The CDR3 spells CASSSTGPPERQYF. In DNA, the CDR3 is TGTGCCAGCAGCTCGACAGGGCCACCGGAGAGGCAGTATTTT.

This clone was seen a few times. V gene TRBV5-1 combines with J gene TRBJ1-2; no firm D call. The V gene's germline CDR1 is SGHRS and CDR2 YFSETQ. The CDR3 consists of 18 residues. V lost 0 bases and J 3 bases, leaving 21 bases between the germline ends. The CDR3 bases are TGCGCCAGCAGCTTGGACGGAGGCAGTTCTATACTTCACTATGGCTACACCTTC. It encodes CASSLDGGSSILHYGYTF.

This chain joins TRBV9 and TRBJ1-1; the D is unclear. The CDR3 contains 13 residues. Trimming took off 4 bases at V and 5 bases at J, with 12 bases between the two ends. CDR1 SGDLS and CDR2 YYNGEE come from the germline V gene. The chain's CDR3 is CASSPEERTEAFF. Written as DNA, the CDR3 is TGTGCCAGCAGCCCCGAGGAGAGGACTGAAGCTTTCTTT.

The chain is built from TRBV5-4 and TRBJ2-3; tentative D call: TRBD1 (5 bases). CDR1 SGHNT and CDR2 YYREEE come from the germline V gene (reference sequence). V was shortened by 4 bases and J by 7 bases, with 22 bases between the two germline ends. The CDR3 is 16 amino acids. In DNA form, the CDR3 reads TGTGCCAGCAGCCGTTGGAACCCAGGGCTTGTGAATACGCAGTATTTT. This encodes CASSRWNPGLVNTQYF. Full variable domain (missing parts from reference TRBV5-4 and TRBJ2-3): ETGVTQSPTHLIKTRGQQVTLRCSSQSGHNTVSWYQQALGQGPQFIFQYYREEENGRGNFPPRFSGLQFPNYSSELNVNALELDDSALYLCASSRWNPGLVNTQYFGPGTRLTVL.

The chain has TRBV11-2 and TRBJ2-3; D is unresolved. Trimming shortened V by 0 bases and J by 2 bases, and 15 bases separated the two germline ends. CDR1 and CDR2 (germline): SGHAT, FQNNGV. The CDR3 is 17 amino acids. CDR3 nucleotide sequence: TGTGCCAGCAGCTTAGATGTAGAGAGGCCGGACACAGATACGCAGTATTTT. Translated, it gives CASSLDVERPDTDTQYF. The complete variable domain, with remaining parts taken from reference TRBV11-2 and TRBJ2-3, reads EAGVAQSPRYKIIEKRQSVAFWCNPISGHATLYWYQQILGQGPKLLIQFQNNGVVDDSQLPKDRFSAERLKGVDSTLKIQPAKLEDSAVYLCASSLDVERPDTDTQYFGPGTRLTVL.

The chain uses TRBV10-3 and TRBJ2-2; 8 nucleotides align to TRBD1. Germline V gene sequence: CDR1 ENHRY, CDR2 SYGVKD. The CDR3 length is 15 residues. Trimming cost V 5 bases and J 7 bases; bases outside gene matches: 9. CDR3 in amino acids: CAISQDREDIGELFF. The CDR3, as DNA: TGTGCCATCAGTCAGGACAGGGAAGACATCGGGGAGCTGTTTTTT.

This sequence joins TRBV25-1 and TRBJ1-2; D unclear. CDR1 MGHDK and CDR2 SYGVNS come from the germline V gene. Trimming took off 2 bases at V and 6 bases at J, with 10 bases between the two ends. This CDR3 spans 13 amino acids. The CDR3 loop reads CASSEEYSNGYTF. As DNA, the CDR3 is TGTGCCAGCAGTGAAGAATACAGCAATGGCTACACCTTC.

With regard to this clone: The junction differs from germline at one of its ends, possibly a read error. The chain combines TRBV18 with TRBJ1-5; D remains unclear. This CDR3 has 14 residues. In germline, CDR1 is KGHSH, CDR2 LQKENI. CDR3 bases: TGTGCCAGCTCCCCACAAATACAAGATCAGCCCCAGCATTTT. It specifies CASSPQIQDQPQHF.

The J gene is TRBJ1-2, the V gene TRBV28; 7 nucleotides match TRBD1. CDR1 MDHEN and CDR2 SYDVKM come from the germline V gene. The CDR3 has 13 amino acids. The V segment lost 8 bases and the J segment 4 bases; nucleotides outside the gene matches: 7. The DNA of the CDR3 is TGTGCCAGCGGGACAGCTTCCCCCTATGGCTACACCTTC. This sequence encodes CASGTASPYGYTF.

V is TRBV29-1 and J is TRBJ2-7; D perhaps matches TRBD2 (5 bases). V was pared by 3 bases and J by 3 bases, with 9 bases between. Germline V lookup: CDR1 SQVTM, CDR2 ANQGSEA. CDR3 length: 12 amino acids. CDR3 nucleotides: TGCAGCGTTGAGGAGGCGATCTACGAGCAGTACTTC. It yields the protein CSVEEAIYEQYF.

The chain carries TRBV11-3 and TRBJ2-1; perhaps TRBD1 as D (6 bases). The CDR3 has 14 residues. The V gene lost 7 bases and the J gene lost 2 bases, with 12 bases spanning the gap. Germline values: CDR1 SGHNT, CDR2 YENEEA. The CDR3 reads CASTPHRAYNEQFF. The CDR3 nucleotides read TGTGCCAGCACCCCCCACAGGGCCTACAATGAGCAGTTCTTC.

The chain joins TRBV7-9 to TRBJ2-1; 9 bases agree with TRBD2. J was trimmed by 12 bases and V by 2 bases; bases with no gene match: 11. This CDR3 region has 15 residues. Germline assignment: CDR1 SEHNR and CDR2 FQNEAQ (reference sequence). In DNA, the CDR3 is TGTGCCAGCAGCTTAAGCTCGGCTAGCGGGGAAGGGCAGTTCTTC. This codes for CASSLSSASGEGQFF.

This chain connects TRBV11-2 to TRBJ2-5, with D perhaps matching TRBD2 (6 bases). Germline CDR1 SGHAT, CDR2 FQNNGV. V was pared by 2 bases and J by 2 bases, with 12 bases between. This CDR3 spans 15 amino acids. The CDR3 reads CASSLLRGSQETQYF. Here the CDR3 DNA reads TGTGCCAGCAGCTTACTCCGGGGGAGTCAAGAGACCCAGTACTTC.

The chain couples TRBV18 to TRBJ1-6, with TRBD1 matching over 7 bases. V was pared by 6 bases and J by 9 bases, with 8 bases of the junction left unmatched. Germline V CDR1 and CDR2: KGHSH, LQKENI. The CDR3 is 14 residues long. CDR3 sequence: CASSPDREFSPLHF. The CDR3 DNA reads as TGTGCCAGCTCCCCAGACAGGGAGTTTTCACCCCTCCACTTT. The full variable domain, completed using reference TRBV18 and TRBJ1-6, is NAGVMQNPRHLVRRRGQEARLRCSPMKGHSHVYWYRQLPEEGLKFMVYLQKENIIDESGMPKERFSAEFPKEGPSILRIQQVVRGDSAAYFCASSPDREFSPLHFGNGTRLTVT.